This T cell receptor (beta chain) comes out of a study of cytomegalovirus exposure and HLA in healthy donors. Notes on the study in general: Overall, approximately 150 TCR beta chains were annotated as cytomegalovirus-associated. First-cohort TCR clusters were later found to tend to co-occur in the approximately 120 validation repertoires.

This table comes from immunoSEQ multiplex PCR, and its TCRdb copy is limited to in-frame clones, with some not included. This sample yields more than 250,000 clones, of which 80% to 95% are seen a single time; approximately 3% belongs to the top ten. CDR3 length: 14 residues. Germline V gene lookup returns CDR1 SGHRS and CDR2 YFSETQ. V dropped 5 bases and J dropped 4; count of bases not matched to a gene: 6. As to this clone: Its antigen is not identified.

Sequencing was done on a sample of PBMCs. This chain links TRBV5-1 with TRBJ2-7; 10 nucleotides match TRBD2. This receptor was obtained from a woman between 25 and 40 years old in good health and CMV-seronegative. The CDR3 region has the DNA TGCGCCAGCAGGGATGGTAGCGGGAGGTACGAGCAGTACTTC. Its translation is CASRDGSGRYEQYF. The entire variable domain, with the rest obtained from reference TRBV5-1 and TRBJ2-7, is as follows: KAGVTQTPRYLIKTRGQQVTLSCSPISGHRSVSWYQQTPGQGLQFLFEYFSETQRNKGNFPGRFSGRQFSNSRSEMNVSTLELGDSALYLCASRDGSGRYEQYFGPGTRLTVT.